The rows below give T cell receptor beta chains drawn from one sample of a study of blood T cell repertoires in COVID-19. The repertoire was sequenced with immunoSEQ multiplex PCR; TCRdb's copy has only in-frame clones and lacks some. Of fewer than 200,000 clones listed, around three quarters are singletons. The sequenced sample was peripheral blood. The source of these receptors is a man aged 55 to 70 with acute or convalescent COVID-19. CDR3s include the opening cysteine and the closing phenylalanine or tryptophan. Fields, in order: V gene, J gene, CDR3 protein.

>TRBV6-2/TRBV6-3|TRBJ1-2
CASSYGLLERNYGYTF
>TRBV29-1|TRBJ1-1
CSVTGQGNTEAFF
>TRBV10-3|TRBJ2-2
CAISLGQGKNTGELFF
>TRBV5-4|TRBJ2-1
CASSLDTYEQFF
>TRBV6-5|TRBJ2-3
CASSIQGNTQYF
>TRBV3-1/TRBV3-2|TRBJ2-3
CASSQPGQGQYF
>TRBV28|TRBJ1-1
CASRTGGPYTEAFF
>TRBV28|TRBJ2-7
CASSANRAWYF
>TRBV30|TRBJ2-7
CAGKNQVFNEQYF
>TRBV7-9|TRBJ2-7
CASSFEGALSYEQYF
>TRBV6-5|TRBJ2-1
CASSWDSINEQFF
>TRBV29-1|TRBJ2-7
CSVEEESSYEQYF
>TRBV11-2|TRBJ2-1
CASSFGGSSYNEQFF
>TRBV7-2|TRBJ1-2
CASSRDRGNYGYTF
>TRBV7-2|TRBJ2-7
CASSPGLTSYEQYF
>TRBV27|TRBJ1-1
CASSLGQGSTEAFF
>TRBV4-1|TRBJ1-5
CASSPGQGFRGPQHF
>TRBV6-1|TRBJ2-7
CASSEVIGGTVTF
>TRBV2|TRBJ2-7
CASKGLTGERYEQYF
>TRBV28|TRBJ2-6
CASSLRDSSSGANVLTF
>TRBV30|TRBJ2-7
CACLRGQGEQYF
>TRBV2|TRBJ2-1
CASSLDSGTTNEQFF
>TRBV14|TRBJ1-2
CASSQDPRGGYTF
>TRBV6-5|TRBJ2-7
CASSPDRGGTYEQYF
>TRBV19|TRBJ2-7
CASSPFRQTGANEQYF
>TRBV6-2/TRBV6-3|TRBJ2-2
CASSYSIGGEDGELFF
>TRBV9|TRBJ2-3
CASSGGENTQYF
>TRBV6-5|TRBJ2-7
CASSYTRLATEQYF
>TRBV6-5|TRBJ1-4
CASSSQGARAEKLFF
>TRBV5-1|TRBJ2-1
CASSPPGAGGRNEQFF
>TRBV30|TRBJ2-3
CAWSVRLGTDTQYF
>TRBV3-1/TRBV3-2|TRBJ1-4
CASYSVTNEKLFF